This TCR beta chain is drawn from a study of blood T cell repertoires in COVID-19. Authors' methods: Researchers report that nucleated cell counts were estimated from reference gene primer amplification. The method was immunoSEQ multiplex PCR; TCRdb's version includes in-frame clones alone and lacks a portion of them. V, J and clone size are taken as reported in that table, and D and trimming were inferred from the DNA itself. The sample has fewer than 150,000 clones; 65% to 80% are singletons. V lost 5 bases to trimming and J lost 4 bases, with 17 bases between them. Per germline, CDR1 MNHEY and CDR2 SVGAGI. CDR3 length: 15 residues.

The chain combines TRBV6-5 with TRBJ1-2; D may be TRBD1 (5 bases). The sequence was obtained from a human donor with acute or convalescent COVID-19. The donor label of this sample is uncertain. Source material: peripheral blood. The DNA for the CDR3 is TGTGCCAGCAGTCCCCGAGGCAGGGCGGCCTATGGCTACACCTTC. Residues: CASSPRGRAAYGYTF.